The next 14 T cell receptor beta chains were all read from a single sample in a study of blood T cell repertoires in COVID-19. Sequencing used immunoSEQ multiplex PCR; TCRdb keeps in-frame clones, though not all of them. The profile shows 250,000 to 300,000 clones, roughly 88% of them singletons. The sample was PBMCs or T cells enriched from blood (not recorded which). The source of these receptors is a woman aged 25 to 39 who had recovered from COVID-19.

The chain links TRBV13 to TRBJ2-7, with D hard to call. The CDR3 is 15 residues long. Germline loops: CDR1 PRHDT, CDR2 FYEKMQ (reference sequence). Trimming removed 2 bases at V and 6 bases at J, with 17 bases between. The CDR3 loop is CASSLLAAAKREQYF. The CDR3 nucleotides read TGTGCCAGCAGCTTACTGGCGGCAGCGAAGCGCGAGCAGTACTTC.

V and J are TRBV6-5 and TRBJ2-5; TRBD1 might be the D (6 bases). CDR3 length: 15 amino acids. The V and J ends lost 1 base and 3 bases respectively, with 12 bases between them. Germline V gene lookup returns CDR1 MNHEY and CDR2 SVGAGI. The CDR3 loop reads CASSYLTGQEETQYF. CDR3 DNA: TGTGCCAGCAGTTACTTGACAGGCCAAGAAGAGACCCAGTACTTC.

The chain recombines TRBV11-3 with TRBJ1-2; 8 bases line up with TRBD1. V shed 5 bases, J shed 3 bases, and the junction held 5 bases outside the gene matches. The CDR3 runs to 14 residues. CDR1 is SGHNT and CDR2 is YENEEA in the germline V gene. The chain's CDR3 is CASSLTGGDYGYTF. For the CDR3, the DNA is TGTGCCAGCAGCCTAACAGGGGGGGACTATGGCTACACCTTC.

The rearrangement links TRBV7-6 to TRBJ2-1, with 7 bases identical to TRBD2. J lost 4 bases, V lost 3 bases, and 9 bases had no gene match. The V gene's germline CDR1 is SGHVS and CDR2 FNYEAQ. The CDR3 runs to 16 residues. The CDR3 here is CASSFEAGIAYNEQFF. For the CDR3, the DNA is TGTGCCAGCAGCTTCGAAGCGGGGATTGCGTACAATGAGCAGTTCTTC.

This clone was detected only a few times. CDR3 coding DNA: TGTGCCAGCAGCCAAAGACAGGTCCTGAGAAGGGAGACCCAGTACTTC. Its protein product is CASSQRQVLRRETQYF. This chain uses TRBV14 with TRBJ2-5; the D gene is possibly TRBD1 (6 bases). CDR1 and CDR2 (germline): SGHDN, FVKESK. CDR3 length: 16 amino acids. The ends were cut back, 2 bases at V and 5 bases at J, with 18 bases in the middle.

This clone was detected only a few times. The chain uses TRBV12-3 or TRBV12-4 and TRBJ2-1; TRBD2 might be the D (6 bases). The length of the CDR3 is 13 residues. Trimming removed 2 bases from V and 8 bases from J, with 10 bases in between. The CDR3 loop is CASSLTPGDEQFF. CDR3 DNA: TGTGCCAGCAGTTTAACCCCGGGGGATGAGCAGTTCTTC.

A few counts support this clone. The chain recombines TRBV5-6 with TRBJ1-2; D might be TRBD1 (6 bases). Deletions cut 3 bases from V and 4 bases from J, with 10 bases between. Germline V gives CDR1 SGHDT, CDR2 YYEEEE. The CDR3 length is 13 residues. In DNA, the CDR3 is TGTGCCAGCAGCTCCGGGACACTCTATGGCTACACCTTC. Its protein product is CASSSGTLYGYTF.

V is TRBV30 and J is TRBJ1-6; a weak D match, TRBD1 (6 bases). With 3 bases removed from V and 1 base from J, the gap between germline ends came to 16 bases. Germline V lookup: CDR1 GTSNPN, CDR2 SVGIG (reference sequence). This CDR3 is built from 17 residues. CDR3 nucleotides: TGTGCCTGGAGGGCCCCCAGGGGCCTTTCCTATAATTCACCCCTCCACTTT. Amino acid sequence: CAWRAPRGLSYNSPLHF.

This chain connects TRBV2 to TRBJ2-1, with D maybe TRBD2 (5 bases). The CDR3 spans 17 residues. V lost 6 bases to trimming and J lost 0 bases, with 18 bases between them. Germline CDR1 SNHLY, CDR2 FYNNEI. Here the CDR3 DNA reads TGTGCCAGCAGACCGCCCGGCGGGCCGAGCTCCTACAATGAGCAGTTCTTC. Protein product: CASRPPGGPSSYNEQFF.

The chain has TRBV7-9 and TRBJ1-2; tentatively, D is TRBD1 (5 bases). CDR1 and CDR2 from the germline V gene are SEHNR and FQNEAQ (reference sequence). V was cut by 5 bases and J by 4 bases, with 17 bases left in between. This CDR3 comprises 15 residues. This chain's CDR3 is CASSRDSSPSYGYTF. In nucleotides, the CDR3 is TGTGCCAGCAGCCGCGACAGCAGTCCTTCCTATGGCTACACCTTC.

The CDR3 spells CASGVPGGKETQYF. CDR3 nucleotides: TGTGCCAGCGGGGTCCCAGGGGGCAAAGAGACCCAGTACTTC. The chain employs TRBV6-5 and TRBJ2-5; 8 bases line up with TRBD1. The germline gives CDR1 MNHEY, CDR2 SVGAGI. With V trimmed by 8 bases and J by 3 bases, 8 bases remained unmatched. The CDR3 totals 14 residues.

The chain links TRBV3-1 (or the pseudogene TRBV3-2) to TRBJ1-6; D unclear. V was pared by 4 bases and J by 10 bases, with 14 bases between. There are 14 residues in the CDR3. Germline V gene lookup returns CDR1 LGHDT and CDR2 YNNKEL (reference sequence). As DNA, the CDR3 is TGTGCCAGCAGCCTTACGGGAGAATTCTCACCCCTCCACTTT. It encodes CASSLTGEFSPLHF.

The chain uses TRBV27 and TRBJ1-4; 7 positions match TRBD1. Germline values: CDR1 MNHEY, CDR2 SMNVEV (reference sequence). The CDR3 extends over 15 amino acids. Trimming at V came to 1 base and at J to 5 bases, leaving 4 bases not matched to a gene. The CDR3 region is CASSLYGTANEKLFF. The CDR3 nucleotides read TGTGCCAGCAGTTTATACGGGACAGCGAATGAAAAACTGTTTTTT.

The rearrangement links TRBV7-6 to TRBJ1-5; D may be TRBD1 (5 bases). CDR1 is SGHVS and CDR2 is FNYEAQ in the germline V gene. CDR3 length equals 15 residues. Trimming pared 1 base from V and 2 bases from J, leaving 9 bases between. The CDR3 DNA reads TGTGCCAGCAGCTTAGGGGGGGACGGCAATCAGCCCCAGCATTTT. This codes for CASSLGGDGNQPQHF.